This TCR beta chain was sequenced during a study of lymphopenia after photon versus proton radiotherapy. General study points: After the lymphocyte nadir, photon-treated repertoires showed oligoclonal expansion, especially of CD8+ Temra cells. Relative stability marked proton patients; photon patients lost diversity and naive cells.

Deletions cut 7 bases from V and 0 bases from J, with 13 bases between. Per the germline V gene, CDR1 is MNHNS and CDR2 is SASEGT. The CDR3 is 14 amino acids. Clones were sequenced by immunoSEQ multiplex PCR, and TCRdb holds only the in-frame ones, with some missing. Counted here are 60,000 or so clones, more than 75% occurring once; the ten biggest clones make up roughly 2.3%. Notes on this clone: Its antigen is as yet unknown.

The sample here was peripheral blood, taken from a patient treated with photon-based radiotherapy. The chain recombines TRBV6-1 with TRBJ2-7; possible D gene TRBD1, 6 bases. This clonotype was obtained from a man between 35 and 55 years old with gastric cancer. The CDR3 region is CASITGPSSYEQYF. The DNA for the CDR3 is TGTGCCAGCATCACAGGGCCCAGCTCCTACGAGCAGTACTTC.